This passage covers 16 T cell receptor beta chains from one sample sequenced in a study of shared clonotypes between healthy human individuals. Sequencing was performed with immunoSEQ multiplex PCR; in TCRdb, only in-frame clones are kept and a portion is missing. The sample has some 2.1 million clones, about 93% seen once. Naive CD8 cells, CD45RO-negative and positively selected for CCR7, excluded terminally differentiated effector memory CD45RA+ cells. Sequencing used naive CD8+ T cells from PBMCs. These receptors all come from a man aged 18 to 29 in good health. Some clones in this sample may be carry-over from other donors' samples.

The chain has TRBV4-1 and TRBJ2-3; no definite D call. The CDR3 loop spans 15 amino acids. Trimming took 3 bases from V and 6 from J, leaving 16 bases between them. Germline CDR1 is MGHRA and CDR2 is YSYEKL. The CDR3 protein is CASSHQGKQGDTQYF. The CDR3 DNA reads TGCGCCAGCAGCCATCAAGGAAAGCAAGGGGATACGCAGTATTTT.

DNA of the CDR3: TGTGCCAGCAGCTTCGGGTCAGCGGGAGAGACCCAGTACTTC. Protein product: CASSFGSAGETQYF. The chain employs TRBV13 and TRBJ2-5, with D tentatively TRBD2 (6 bases). This CDR3 has 14 amino acids. Trimming removed 3 bases at V and 4 bases at J, with 12 bases between. The germline V gene encodes CDR1 PRHDT and CDR2 FYEKMQ (reference sequence).

This chain joins TRBV21-1 and TRBJ2-2; TRBD2 was called by the table and not checked on the DNA. TRBV21-1 is designated a pseudogene. The CDR3 is 13 amino acids. The CDR3 loop is CASGGRYPGELFF. The CDR3 coding sequence is TGTGCCAGCGGCGGGAGGTATCCCGGGGAGCTGTTTTTT.

This chain joins TRBV7-2 and TRBJ2-7; D gene ambiguous. Per the germline V gene, CDR1 is SGHTA and CDR2 is FQGNSA. CDR3 length: 14 residues. V was shortened by 0 bases and J by 1 base, with 7 bases between the two germline ends. The CDR3 DNA sequence: TGTGCCAGCAGCTTAGCTGCGGAGTCCTACGAGCAGTACTTC. Translating it yields CASSLAAESYEQYF. Drawing the rest from reference TRBV7-2 and TRBJ2-7, the complete variable domain is GAGVSQSPSNKVTEKGKDVELRCDPISGHTALYWYRQSLGQGLEFLIYFQGNSAPDKSGLPSDRFSAERTGGSVSTLTIQRTQQEDSAVYLCASSLAAESYEQYFGPGTRLTVT.

The rearrangement uses TRBV28 and TRBJ2-5; D possibly corresponds to TRBD2 (7 bases). V was clipped by 6 bases and J by 0 bases, with 35 bases between them. The length of the CDR3 is 22 residues. Germline V gives CDR1 MDHEN, CDR2 SYDVKM. In DNA, the CDR3 is TGTGCCAGCAGCCTACCTCCCTTCTGGCAGGGGAGGGCGGGAGAGGACCAAGAGACCCAGTACTTC. This translates into CASSLPPFWQGRAGEDQETQYF. The full variable domain, completed using reference TRBV28 and TRBJ2-5, is DVKVTQSSRYLVKRTGEKVFLECVQDMDHENMFWYRQDPGLGLRLIYFSYDVKMKEKGDIPEGYSVSREKKERFSLILESASTNQTSMYLCASSLPPFWQGRAGEDQETQYFGPGTRLLVL.

The chain recombines TRBV27 with TRBJ1-1; maybe TRBD1 (5 bases). V was cut by 10 bases and J by 5 bases, with 23 bases left in between. CDR1 and CDR2 from the germline V gene are MNHEY and SMNVEV (reference sequence). The CDR3 loop spans 15 amino acids. The CDR3 DNA is TGTGCCACTCAACTACGGGGCCGCCCTAGGACTGAAGCTTTCTTT. It codes for CATQLRGRPRTEAFF.

The chain has TRBV2 and TRBJ1-1; tentative D call: TRBD1 (5 bases). The CDR3 is 17 residues long. Germline CDR1 is SNHLY and CDR2 is FYNNEI. The V gene lost 6 bases and the J gene lost 1 base, with 21 bases spanning the gap. The CDR3 DNA is TGTGCCAGCAGGGAGGGGAAGGTACGGGGAACGAACACTGAAGCTTTCTTT. This gives the protein CASREGKVRGTNTEAFF.

The chain employs TRBV5-1 and TRBJ1-4; 9 nucleotides agree with TRBD1. The CDR3 consists of 13 residues. Germline CDR1 SGHRS, CDR2 YFSETQ. Trimming removed 7 bases from V and 7 bases from J; junction bases left unmatched: 5. The CDR3 DNA reads as TGCGCCAGCGGGACAGGGTCAAGTGAAAAACTGTTTTTT. It specifies CASGTGSSEKLFF.

This clone was recorded once. This sequence joins TRBV19 and TRBJ2-7; TRBD2 aligns across 7 bases. The junction had 9 bases not matched to a gene; V was cut back by 4 bases and J by 3 bases. This CDR3 comprises 15 residues. Germline values: CDR1 LNHDA, CDR2 SQIVND (reference sequence). CDR3 bases: TGTGCCAGTAGTAGCGGGGGACTTAAGTACTACGAGCAGTACTTC. It translates to CASSSGGLKYYEQYF. Full variable domain (missing parts from reference TRBV19 and TRBJ2-7): DGGITQSPKYLFRKEGQNVTLSCEQNLNHDAMYWYRQDPGQGLRLIYYSQIVNDFQKGDIAEGYSVSREKKESFPLTVTSAQKNPTAFYLCASSSGGLKYYEQYFGPGTRLTVT.

The gene calls are TRBV7-8 and TRBJ2-7, with a tentative D call TRBD2 (5 bases). The CDR3 sequence is 12 residues long. V was trimmed by 10 bases and J by 3 bases, leaving 13 bases between them. Looked up from germline, CDR1 is SGHVS and CDR2 is FQNEAQ. As DNA, the CDR3 is TGTGCCACCCGAGCGGACCACTACGAGCAGTACTTC. Translating it yields CATRADHYEQYF.

The V and J genes are TRBV19 and TRBJ2-6; no firm D call. V lost 3 bases and J 3 bases, leaving 9 bases between the germline ends. Germline V lookup: CDR1 LNHDA, CDR2 SQIVND (reference sequence). This CDR3 is 15 amino acids long. The CDR3 DNA reads TGTGCCAGTAGTATGGGTGTTGGTGGGGCCAACGTCCTGACTTTC. It translates to CASSMGVGGANVLTF.

The chain recombines TRBV10-3 with TRBJ2-2; 14 positions match TRBD2. CDR1 is ENHRY, CDR2 SYGVKD, per germline. V was pared by 10 bases and J by 7 bases, with 8 bases of the junction left unmatched. This CDR3 contains 15 residues. The CDR3 nucleotides read TGTGCCACCTCGGGACTAGCGGGAGTTATCGGGGAGCTGTTTTTT. It codes for CATSGLAGVIGELFF.

The chain combines TRBV9 with TRBJ2-3; tentatively, D is TRBD2 (7 bases). There are 17 residues in the CDR3. Deletions cut 0 bases from V and 1 base from J, with 15 bases between. In germline, CDR1 is SGDLS, CDR2 YYNGEE. The DNA for the CDR3 is TGTGCCAGCAGCGTAGCAGGAGGCGGGGGCGGCACAGATACGCAGTATTTT. This codes for CASSVAGGGGGTDTQYF.

The V call is TRBV5-1, the J call TRBJ2-7; tentative D call: TRBD2 (6 bases). The V gene lost 5 bases and the J gene lost 6 bases, with 15 bases spanning the gap. The CDR3 runs to 13 residues. Per the germline V gene, CDR1 is SGHRS and CDR2 is YFSETQ. The CDR3 loop reads CASSWDSHGEQYF. CDR3 sequence (DNA): TGCGCCAGCAGTTGGGACTCCCATGGCGAGCAGTACTTC.

The V gene is TRBV14, the J gene TRBJ2-1; TRBD1 matches 7 bases. J was trimmed by 4 bases and V by 5 bases; bases with no gene match: 2. Germline CDR1 SGHDN, CDR2 FVKESK. The CDR3 covers 13 residues. The CDR3 nucleotides read TGTGCCAGCAGCTTGGACAGGTACAATGAGCAGTTCTTC. Translated: CASSLDRYNEQFF.

This clone occurred once. The chain uses TRBV7-8 and TRBJ2-7; 10 nucleotides match TRBD2. CDR1 is SGHVS, CDR2 FQNEAQ, per germline. J was trimmed by 0 bases and V by 1 base; bases with no gene match: 6. CDR3 length: 17 residues. The CDR3 protein is CASSLGGGLAFSYEQYF. Written as DNA, the CDR3 is TGTGCCAGCAGCTTAGGGGGGGGACTAGCGTTCTCCTACGAGCAGTACTTC.